This TCR beta chain was found in a study of early T cells in non-severe SARS-CoV-2 infection. General study results and limits: There was a bias toward anti-spike CD8 responses in VDJdb matching, which missed private and CD4 specificities.

MiXCR, applied by TCRdb to the 5' RACE reads, yields one record per CDR3 protein. The sample has about 26,000 distinct CDR3 sequences, about 4.2% seen once; the top ten hold roughly 4.2%. This clonotype was found many times. Its specificity is unknown. J lost 0 bases, V lost 4 bases, and 9 bases had no gene match. This CDR3 has 16 residues. Germline assignment: CDR1 SGHNT and CDR2 YYREEE (reference sequence). The chain combines TRBV5-4 with TRBJ2-7; 8 bases align to TRBD2. The sequenced sample was whole blood. This sequence was found in an adult who was a healthcare worker with PCR-confirmed SARS-CoV-2 infection or an uninfected control (not recorded which). Here the CDR3 reads CASSPGGVLSSYEQYF. The CDR3 DNA reads as TGTGCCAGCAGCCCCGGGGGGGTCCTGAGCTCCTACGAGCAGTACTTC.